This TCR beta chain was sequenced during a study of blood T cell repertoires in COVID-19. Turning to the study itself: The origin of the acute and convalescent COVID-19 samples was the United States, Italy and Spain. Sample material is recorded as cDNA or gDNA derived from T cells, B-cell-depleted T cells, or PBMCs.

Per the original data handling: For nucleated cells, counts were estimated from reference gene primer amplification. Sequenced by immunoSEQ multiplex PCR; TCRdb stores in-frame clones only, minus some. V and J calls and clone size are given by that table; D and trimming were obtained from the DNA. The sample consists of roughly 99,000 clones, about four fifths of them appearing once. CDR3 length: 12 amino acids. The germline CDR1 and CDR2 sequences are KGHSH and LQKENI. The V segment lost 3 bases and the J segment 7 bases; nucleotides outside the gene matches: 2. V usage is TRBV18 and J usage is TRBJ1-2; 7 bases align to TRBD1. What was sequenced was peripheral blood. This TCR derives from a woman of 80 years or more with active or convalescent COVID-19. CDR3 protein: CASSPTGFGYTF. The CDR3 bases are TGTGCCAGCTCACCGACAGGGTTTGGCTACACCTTC.